A selection of T cell receptor beta chains follows, all from one sample in a study of blood T cell repertoires in COVID-19. Clones were sequenced by immunoSEQ multiplex PCR, and TCRdb holds only the in-frame ones, with some missing. The repertoire holds approximately 160,000 clones, with approximately 85% as singletons. The sample comprised peripheral blood. The receptors derive from a woman aged 55 to 70 with COVID-19, enrolled during active disease. CDR3s include the opening cysteine and the closing phenylalanine or tryptophan. The D gene is left open where the match is weak.

cdr3_aa v_call d_call j_call
CASSQGRRGRGEQETQYF TRBV4-2 . TRBJ2-5
CASSYTGVGGYTF TRBV12-3/TRBV12-4 TRBD1 TRBJ1-2
CASSLGASGNNEQFF TRBV5-1 . TRBJ2-1
CASSRDRHAEAFF TRBV27 TRBD1 TRBJ1-1
CASRLDREEKLFF TRBV5-1 TRBD1 TRBJ1-4
CASRQTNEKLFF TRBV25-1 . TRBJ1-4
CASSQDQAVAGGNEQFF TRBV3-1/TRBV3-2 TRBD2 TRBJ2-1
CASSLETEKDTQYF TRBV7-9 . TRBJ2-3
CASSLGQHSGNTIYF TRBV5-8 . TRBJ1-3
CASSPPRGQWNTEAFF TRBV5-1 . TRBJ1-1
CASSVGRNSPLHF TRBV10-1 . TRBJ1-6
CASSLRVHVNTEAFF TRBV11-2 . TRBJ1-1
CASSMVGPLGYTF TRBV19 . TRBJ1-2
CASSLSGTGVSGYTF TRBV27 TRBD1 TRBJ1-2
CASSDGLGGGYTF TRBV6-4 . TRBJ1-2
CASSLAWTGGVYGYGYTF TRBV5-6 TRBD1 TRBJ1-2
CASSEGVWKRDTEAFF TRBV5-6 . TRBJ1-1